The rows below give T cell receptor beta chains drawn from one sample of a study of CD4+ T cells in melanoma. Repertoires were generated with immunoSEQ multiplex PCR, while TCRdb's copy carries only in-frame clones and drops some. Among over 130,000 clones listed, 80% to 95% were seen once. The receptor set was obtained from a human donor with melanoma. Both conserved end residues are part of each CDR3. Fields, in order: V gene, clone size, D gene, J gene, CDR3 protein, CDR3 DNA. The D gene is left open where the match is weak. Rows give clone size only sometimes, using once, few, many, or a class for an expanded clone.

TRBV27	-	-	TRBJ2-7	CASSLGQRYEQYF	TGTGCCAGCAGTTTGGGCCAGCGCTACGAGCAGTACTTC
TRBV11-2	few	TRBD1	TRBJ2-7	CASSVGQAYEQYF	TGTGCCAGCAGCGTGGGACAGGCCTACGAGCAGTACTTC
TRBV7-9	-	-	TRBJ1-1	CASSLDNTEAFF	TGTGCCAGCAGCTTAGATAACACTGAAGCTTTCTTT
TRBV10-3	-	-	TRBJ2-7	CAISDYGPFSYEQYF	TGTGCCATCAGTGATTACGGACCCTTTAGCTACGAGCAGTACTTC
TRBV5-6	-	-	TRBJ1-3	CASSPLSGNTIYF	TGTGCCAGCAGCCCCCTCTCTGGAAACACCATATATTTT
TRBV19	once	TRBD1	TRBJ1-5	CASRGGQGNNQPQHF	TGTGCCAGTAGGGGGGGACAGGGGAACAATCAGCCCCAGCATTTT
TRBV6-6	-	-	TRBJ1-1	CASSGALLTEAFF	TGTGCCAGCAGTGGGGCACTTTTAACTGAAGCTTTCTTT
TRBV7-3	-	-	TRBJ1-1	CASSRALGTEAFF	TGTGCCAGCAGCCGTGCGCTGGGCACTGAAGCTTTCTTT
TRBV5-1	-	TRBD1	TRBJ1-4	CASSNRGLFEKLFF	TGCGCCAGCAGCAACAGGGGTCTATTTGAAAAACTGTTTTTT
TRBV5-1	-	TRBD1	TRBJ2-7	CASSQTGVYEQYF	TGCGCCAGCAGTCAAACAGGGGTCTACGAGCAGTACTTC
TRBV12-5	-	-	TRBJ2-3	CASGLGQARTDTQYF	TGTGCTAGTGGTTTGGGACAAGCGCGCACAGATACGCAGTATTTT
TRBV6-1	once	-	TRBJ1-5	CASSEKEVSYSNQPQHF	TGTGCCAGCAGTGAAAAGGAGGTCAGCTATAGCAATCAGCCCCAGCATTTT
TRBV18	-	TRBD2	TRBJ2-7	CASSPPGLAGEEQYF	TGTGCCAGCTCACCACCGGGACTAGCGGGGGAAGAGCAGTACTTC
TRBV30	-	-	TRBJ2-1	CAWRAPEGYNEQFF	TGTGCCTGGCGGGCTCCCGAGGGATACAATGAGCAGTTCTTC
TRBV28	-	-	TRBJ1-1	CASRTLGGGATEAFF	TGTGCCAGCAGGACGTTGGGCGGGGGGGCCACTGAAGCTTTCTTT
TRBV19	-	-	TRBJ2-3	CASRPGKRGTDTQYF	TGTGCCAGTAGACCCGGGAAGAGGGGTACAGATACGCAGTATTTT
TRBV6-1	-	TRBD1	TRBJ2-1	CASTRQGGVGNEQFF	TGTGCCAGCACCCGACAGGGGGGGGTAGGTAATGAGCAGTTCTTC
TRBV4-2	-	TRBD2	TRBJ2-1	CASSQGRLSSGGRYNEQFF	TGTGCCAGCAGCCAAGGGAGGCTTTCTAGCGGGGGGCGCTACAATGAGCAGTTCTTC
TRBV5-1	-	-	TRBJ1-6	CASSADSSYNSPLHF	TGCGCCAGCAGCGCGGATAGCTCCTATAATTCACCCCTCCACTTT
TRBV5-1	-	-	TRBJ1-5	CASSQAPGPNQPQHF	TGCGCCAGCAGCCAGGCTCCGGGACCAAATCAGCCCCAGCATTTT
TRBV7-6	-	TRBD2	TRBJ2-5	CASSLGPSGGQETQYF	TGTGCCAGCAGCTTAGGGCCTAGCGGGGGTCAAGAGACCCAGTACTTC
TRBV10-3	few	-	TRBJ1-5	CAISENNQPQHF	TGTGCCATCAGTGAGAACAATCAGCCCCAGCATTTT
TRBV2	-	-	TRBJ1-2	CASSQQGVDGYTF	TGTGCCAGCAGTCAGCAGGGAGTGGATGGCTACACCTTC
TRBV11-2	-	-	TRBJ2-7	CASSRQGYEQYF	TGTGCCAGCAGCCGGCAGGGTTACGAGCAGTACTTC
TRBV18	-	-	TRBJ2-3	CASSPFLAGDTQYF	TGTGCCAGCTCACCCTTCCTAGCCGGAGATACGCAGTATTTT
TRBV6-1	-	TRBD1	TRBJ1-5	CASSGTGGRNQPQHF	TGTGCCAGCAGTGGGACAGGGGGAAGAAATCAGCCCCAGCATTTT
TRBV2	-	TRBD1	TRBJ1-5	CASSDGGQGHQPQHF	TGTGCCAGCAGTGACGGGGGACAGGGCCATCAGCCCCAGCATTTT
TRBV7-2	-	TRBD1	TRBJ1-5	CASSDQGGAGIYSNQPQHF	TGTGCCAGCAGCGACCAGGGGGGGGCAGGGATCTATAGCAATCAGCCCCAGCATTTT
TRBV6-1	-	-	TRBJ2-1	CASSVKGYEQFF	TGTGCCAGCAGTGTTAAGGGCTATGAGCAGTTCTTC
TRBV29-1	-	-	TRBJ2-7	CSVVSGYEQYF	TGCAGCGTTGTTTCGGGCTACGAGCAGTACTTC
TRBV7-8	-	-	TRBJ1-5	CASSLRINQPQHF	TGTGCCAGCAGCTTGCGGATAAATCAGCCCCAGCATTTT
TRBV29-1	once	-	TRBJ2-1	CSVDDGYNEQFF	TGCAGCGTCGATGACGGCTACAATGAGCAGTTCTTC
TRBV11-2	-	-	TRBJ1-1	CASSLGGLGEAFF	TGTGCCAGCAGCTTAGGAGGTTTGGGTGAAGCTTTCTTT
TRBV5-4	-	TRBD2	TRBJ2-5	CASSLGLAGGRYQETQYF	TGTGCCAGCAGCCTTGGACTAGCGGGGGGGAGGTACCAAGAGACCCAGTACTTC
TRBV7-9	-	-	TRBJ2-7	CASSKDPGNYEQYF	TGTGCCAGCAGTAAGGACCCCGGGAACTACGAGCAGTACTTC
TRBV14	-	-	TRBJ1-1	CASTQGMNTEAFF	TGTGCCAGCACCCAGGGTATGAACACTGAAGCTTTCTTT
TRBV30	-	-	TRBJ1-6	CAWSVSVSPLHF	TGTGCCTGGAGTGTCTCGGTATCACCCCTCCACTTT
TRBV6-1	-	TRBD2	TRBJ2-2	CASSEGTRATGELFF	TGTGCCAGCAGTGAAGGGACTAGGGCCACCGGGGAGCTGTTTTTT
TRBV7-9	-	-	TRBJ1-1	CASTLGGRTEAFF	TGTGCCAGCACCTTAGGGGGTCGCACTGAAGCTTTCTTT
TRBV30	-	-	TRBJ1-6	CAWCRQPNSPLHF	TGTGCCTGGTGTCGACAGCCAAATTCACCCCTCCACTTT
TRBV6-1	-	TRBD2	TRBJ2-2	CASSAGTSGGRRTGELFF	TGTGCCAGCAGTGCCGGGACTAGCGGGGGGCGCCGCACCGGGGAGCTGTTTTTT
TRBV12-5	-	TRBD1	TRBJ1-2	CASGLPGQDYGYTF	TGTGCTAGTGGTTTGCCGGGACAGGACTATGGCTACACCTTC
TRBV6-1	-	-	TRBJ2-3	CASSEVGDTQYF	TGTGCCAGCAGTGAAGTGGGGGATACGCAGTATTTT
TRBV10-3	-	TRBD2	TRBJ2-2	CAISEVLAGAVTGELFF	TGTGCCATCAGTGAGGTACTAGCGGGGGCCGTCACCGGGGAGCTGTTTTTT
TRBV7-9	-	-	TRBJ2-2	CASTVAGPGTGELFF	TGTGCCAGCACCGTGGCGGGGCCGGGGACCGGGGAGCTGTTTTTT
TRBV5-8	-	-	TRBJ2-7	CASSLSGYYYEQYF	TGTGCCAGCAGCTTGTCAGGCTACTACTACGAGCAGTACTTC
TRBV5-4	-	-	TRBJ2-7	CASSVDLRGGEQYF	TGTGCCAGCAGCGTGGACCTCCGGGGTGGCGAGCAGTACTTC
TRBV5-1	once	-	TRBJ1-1	CASSLLGVEAFF	TGCGCCAGCAGCTTGCTCGGGGTTGAAGCTTTCTTT
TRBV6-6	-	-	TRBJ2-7	CASNPGIHEQYF	TGTGCCAGCAATCCAGGGATCCACGAGCAGTACTTC
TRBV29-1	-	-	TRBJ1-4	CSVEVGSGEDEKLFF	TGCAGCGTTGAAGTGGGGTCCGGGGAGGACGAAAAACTGTTTTTT
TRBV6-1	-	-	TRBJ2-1	CASSGRFFGNEQFF	TGTGCCAGCAGTGGCAGGTTTTTTGGCAATGAGCAGTTCTTC
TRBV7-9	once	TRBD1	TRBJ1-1	CASSMVTGVYTEAFF	TGTGCCAGCAGCATGGTAACAGGGGTTTACACTGAAGCTTTCTTT